This TCR beta chain was sequenced during a study of beta chain features in type 1 diabetes. Germline CDR1 ENHRY, CDR2 SYGVKD. With 4 bases removed from V and 8 bases from J, the gap between germline ends came to 20 bases. The length of the CDR3 is 15 residues. The investigators reverse transcribed all of the isolated RNA, so they sequenced expressed TCRB transcripts. Some clones are missing from TCRdb's copy, which holds only in-frame ones; the method was immunoSEQ multiplex PCR. The sample shows 310,000 or so clones, approximately 8.2% of them seen only once. On this clone: The antigen is unknown.

Study results and caveats: Naive, central memory and Treg TCRB repertoires appeared more alike in patients than in healthy donors.

Sequenced sample: central memory CD4+ T cells from blood. This chain links TRBV10-3 with TRBJ1-2; D unresolved. This TCR was recovered from a woman aged 18-35 years in good health. The CDR3 DNA reads TGTGCCATCAGTGCTGGCCGAGAACAGCTGGGCGGCTACACCTTC. This sequence encodes CAISAGREQLGGYTF.